This is a list of T cell receptor beta chains from one sample in a study of shared clonotypes between healthy human individuals. Some clones are missing from TCRdb's copy, which holds only in-frame ones; the method was immunoSEQ multiplex PCR. The sample carries 2,500,000 or so clones, more than 85% recorded once. Source material: naive CD4+ T cells from PBMCs. All receptors come from a man aged 18-30 years in good health. Some clones in this sample may be carry-over from other donors' samples. CDR3s include the opening cysteine and the closing phenylalanine or tryptophan. D genes are given only for firm matches. The listing skips clone size in some rows; elsewhere it reads once, few, many or a size class.

d_gene,j_gene,abundance,v_gene,CDR3aa,CDR3nt
-,TRBJ1-3,-,TRBV4-1,CASSQDWESSGNTIYF,TGCGCCAGCAGCCAAGATTGGGAAAGCTCTGGAAACACCATATATTTT
TRBD1,TRBJ1-3,-,TRBV7-9,CASSTFTQGGSGNTIYF,TGTGCCAGCAGTACCTTCACACAGGGGGGCTCTGGAAACACCATATATTTT
TRBD1,TRBJ2-5,-,TRBV7-2,CASSYGQGARETQYF,TGTGCCAGCAGCTACGGACAGGGGGCGAGGGAGACCCAGTACTTC
-,TRBJ2-1,-,TRBV4-1,CASSHQRLYNEQFF,TGCGCCAGCAGCCACCAGAGACTCTACAATGAGCAGTTCTTC
TRBD1,TRBJ2-6,-,TRBV28,CASNRGSGANVLTF,TGTGCCAGCAACAGGGGATCTGGGGCCAACGTCCTGACTTTC
TRBD1,TRBJ2-7,-,TRBV15,CATSRGGRTGAYEQYF,TGTGCCACCAGCAGAGGAGGGCGGACAGGCGCCTACGAGCAGTACTTC
-,TRBJ1-3,-,TRBV7-9,CASSTGPGNTIYF,TGTGCCAGCAGTACAGGGCCTGGAAACACCATATATTTT
TRBD2,TRBJ2-7,-,TRBV7-2,CASSLGVLAGEVRAYEQYF,TGTGCCAGCAGCTTAGGCGTTCTAGCGGGAGAGGTTAGGGCCTACGAGCAGTACTTC
-,TRBJ2-1,-,TRBV6-6,CASSYSTNYNEQFF,TGTGCCAGCAGTTACTCGACAAATTACAATGAGCAGTTCTTC
TRBD2,TRBJ2-3,-,TRBV18,CASSRLAGGPDTQYF,TGTGCCAGCTCGCGACTAGCGGGAGGGCCGGATACGCAGTATTTT
-,TRBJ2-3,once,TRBV6-5,CASSYSRLSTDTQYF,TGTGCCAGCAGTTACTCACGTCTTAGCACAGATACGCAGTATTTT
TRBD2,TRBJ2-1,-,TRBV29-1,CSVEALLAGEGEQFF,TGCAGCGTTGAAGCTCTCCTAGCGGGAGAGGGTGAGCAGTTCTTC
-,TRBJ2-2,-,TRBV7-6,CASSPHPKTGELFF,TGTGCCAGCAGCCCCCACCCCAAGACCGGGGAGCTGTTTTTT
TRBD1,TRBJ1-4,-,TRBV5-1,CASSLGTAQNEKLFF,TGCGCCAGCAGCCTAGGGACAGCCCAAAATGAAAAACTGTTTTTT
TRBD1,TRBJ1-4,-,TRBV6-1,CASSGKLGTGGDGKLFF,TGTGCCAGCAGTGGCAAACTTGGGACAGGGGGCGATGGGAAACTGTTTTTT
TRBD1,TRBJ2-7,-,TRBV10-3,CAISTGGHEQYF,TGTGCCATCAGCACAGGGGGCCACGAGCAGTACTTC
-,TRBJ2-2,-,TRBV9,CASSVSLVGELFF,TGTGCCAGCAGCGTATCCTTGGTCGGGGAGCTGTTTTTT
TRBD2,TRBJ2-1,-,TRBV2,CASITSGRENEQFF,TGTGCCAGCATAACTAGCGGGAGGGAGAATGAGCAGTTCTTC
-,TRBJ2-7,-,TRBV5-1,CASSRDAYEQYF,TGCGCCAGCAGCAGGGACGCCTACGAGCAGTACTTC
-,TRBJ1-5,-,TRBV30,CAWSNWGDTDQPQHF,TGTGCCTGGAGTAACTGGGGGGACACCGACCAGCCCCAGCATTTT